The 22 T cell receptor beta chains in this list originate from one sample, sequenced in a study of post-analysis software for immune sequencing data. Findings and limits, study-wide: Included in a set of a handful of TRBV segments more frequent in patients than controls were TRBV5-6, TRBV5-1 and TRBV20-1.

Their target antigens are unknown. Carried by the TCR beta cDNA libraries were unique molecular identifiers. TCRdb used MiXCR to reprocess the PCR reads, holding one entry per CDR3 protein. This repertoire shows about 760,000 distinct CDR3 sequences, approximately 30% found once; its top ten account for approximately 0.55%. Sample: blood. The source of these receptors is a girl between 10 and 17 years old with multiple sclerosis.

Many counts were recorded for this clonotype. Written as DNA, the CDR3 is TGTGCCAGCAGCTACCAGCGGGAGGGGGACATTCAGTACTTC. Translating it yields CASSYQREGDIQYF. The chain uses TRBV7-2 and TRBJ2-4, with 10 positions matching TRBD2. The germline gives CDR1 SGHTA, CDR2 FQGNSA. The CDR3 has 14 residues. Trimming cost V 4 bases and J 8 bases; bases outside gene matches: 5.

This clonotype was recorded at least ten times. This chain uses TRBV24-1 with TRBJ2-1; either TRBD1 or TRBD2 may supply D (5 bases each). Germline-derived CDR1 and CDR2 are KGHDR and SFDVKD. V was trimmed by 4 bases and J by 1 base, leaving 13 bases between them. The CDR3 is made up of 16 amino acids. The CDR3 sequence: CATSDPTGTSYNEQFF. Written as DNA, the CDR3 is TGTGCCACCAGTGACCCCACGGGGACGTCCTACAATGAGCAGTTCTTC.

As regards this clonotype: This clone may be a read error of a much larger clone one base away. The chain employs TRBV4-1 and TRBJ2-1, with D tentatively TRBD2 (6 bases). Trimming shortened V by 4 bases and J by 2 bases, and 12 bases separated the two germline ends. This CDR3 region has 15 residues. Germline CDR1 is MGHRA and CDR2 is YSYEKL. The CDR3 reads CASSLSAGPYNEQFF. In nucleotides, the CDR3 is TGCGCCAGCAGCCTAAGCGCGGGACCCTACAATGAGCAGTTCTTC.

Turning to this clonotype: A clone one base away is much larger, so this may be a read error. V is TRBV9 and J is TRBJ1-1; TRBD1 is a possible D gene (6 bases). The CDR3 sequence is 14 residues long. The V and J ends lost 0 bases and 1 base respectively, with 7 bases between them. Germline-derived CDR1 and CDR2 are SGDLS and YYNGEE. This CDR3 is CASSVVQGNTEAFF. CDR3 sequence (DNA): TGTGCCAGCAGCGTAGTACAGGGGAACACTGAAGCTTTCTTT.

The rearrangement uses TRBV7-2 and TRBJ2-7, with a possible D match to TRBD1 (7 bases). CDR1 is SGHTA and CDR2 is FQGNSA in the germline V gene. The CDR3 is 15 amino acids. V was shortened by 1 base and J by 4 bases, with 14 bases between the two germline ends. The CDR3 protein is CASSLDGGTEYEQYF. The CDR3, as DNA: TGTGCCAGCAGCTTAGATGGCGGGACAGAATACGAGCAGTACTTC.

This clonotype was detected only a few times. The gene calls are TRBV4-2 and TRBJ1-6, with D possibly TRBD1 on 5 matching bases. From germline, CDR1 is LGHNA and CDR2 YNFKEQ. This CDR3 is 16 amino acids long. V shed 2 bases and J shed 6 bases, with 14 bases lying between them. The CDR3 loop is CASSQPGARTNSPLHF. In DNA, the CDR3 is TGTGCCAGCAGCCAACCCGGGGCCCGAACTAATTCACCCCTCCACTTT.

CDR3 protein: CSACGGGTDTQYF. CDR3 nucleotide sequence: TGCAGTGCTTGCGGCGGGGGCACAGATACGCAGTATTTT. The rearrangement links TRBV20-1 to TRBJ2-3; possibly TRBD2 for D (6 bases). Deletions cut 5 bases from V and 1 base from J, with 10 bases between. This CDR3 comprises 13 residues. The germline V gene encodes CDR1 DFQATT and CDR2 SNEGSKA (reference sequence).

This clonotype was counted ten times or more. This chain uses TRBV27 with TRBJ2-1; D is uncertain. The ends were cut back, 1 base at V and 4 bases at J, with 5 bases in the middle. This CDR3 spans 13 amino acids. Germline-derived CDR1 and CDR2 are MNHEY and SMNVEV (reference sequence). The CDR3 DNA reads TGTGCCAGCAGTTTATGGCGTTACAATGAGCAGTTCTTC. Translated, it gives CASSLWRYNEQFF.

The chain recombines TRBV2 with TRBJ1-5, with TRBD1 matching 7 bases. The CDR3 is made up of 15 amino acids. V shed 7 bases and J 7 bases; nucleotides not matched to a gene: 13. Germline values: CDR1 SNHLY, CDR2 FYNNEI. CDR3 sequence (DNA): TGTGCCAGCAATTTGAACCCGACAGGGCGGCAGCCCCAGCATTTT. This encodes CASNLNPTGRQPQHF.

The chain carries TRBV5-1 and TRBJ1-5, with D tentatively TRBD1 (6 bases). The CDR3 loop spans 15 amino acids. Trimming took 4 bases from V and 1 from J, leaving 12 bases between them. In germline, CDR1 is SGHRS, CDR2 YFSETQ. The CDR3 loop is CASSEGHQSNQPQHF. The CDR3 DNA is TGCGCCAGCAGCGAGGGACACCAGAGCAATCAGCCCCAGCATTTT.

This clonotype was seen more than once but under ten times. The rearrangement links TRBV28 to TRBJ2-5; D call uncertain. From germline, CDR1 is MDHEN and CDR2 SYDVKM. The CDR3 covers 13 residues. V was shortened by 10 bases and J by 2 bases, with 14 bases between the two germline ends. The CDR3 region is CATRRGEQETQYF. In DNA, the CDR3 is TGTGCCACCCGACGAGGTGAACAAGAGACCCAGTACTTC.

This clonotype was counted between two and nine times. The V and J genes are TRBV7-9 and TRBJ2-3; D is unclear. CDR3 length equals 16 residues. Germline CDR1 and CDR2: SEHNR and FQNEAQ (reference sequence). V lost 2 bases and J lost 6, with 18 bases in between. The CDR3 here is CASSLFLAYTMDTQYF. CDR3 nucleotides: TGTGCCAGCAGCTTATTCCTGGCCTACACTATGGATACGCAGTATTTT.

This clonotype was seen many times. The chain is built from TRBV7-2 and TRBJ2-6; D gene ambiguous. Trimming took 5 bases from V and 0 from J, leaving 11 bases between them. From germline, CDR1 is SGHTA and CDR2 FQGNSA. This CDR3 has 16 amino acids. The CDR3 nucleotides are TGTGCCAGCAGCCTTAGTGCCAGCTCTGGGGCCAACGTCCTGACTTTC. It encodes CASSLSASSGANVLTF.

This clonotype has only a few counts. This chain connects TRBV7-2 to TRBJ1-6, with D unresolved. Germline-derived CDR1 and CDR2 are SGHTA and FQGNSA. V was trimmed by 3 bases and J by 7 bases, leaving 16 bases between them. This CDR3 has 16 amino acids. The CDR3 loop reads CASSLGGRSRNSPLHF. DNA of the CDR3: TGTGCCAGCAGCTTGGGAGGACGGAGCCGAAATTCACCCCTCCACTTT.

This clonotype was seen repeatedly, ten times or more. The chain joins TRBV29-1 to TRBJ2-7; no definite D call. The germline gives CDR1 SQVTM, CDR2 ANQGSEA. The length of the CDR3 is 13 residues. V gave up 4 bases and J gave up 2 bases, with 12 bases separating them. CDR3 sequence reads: CSVGKGIAYEQYF. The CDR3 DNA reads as TGCAGCGTTGGAAAGGGCATAGCCTACGAGCAGTACTTC.

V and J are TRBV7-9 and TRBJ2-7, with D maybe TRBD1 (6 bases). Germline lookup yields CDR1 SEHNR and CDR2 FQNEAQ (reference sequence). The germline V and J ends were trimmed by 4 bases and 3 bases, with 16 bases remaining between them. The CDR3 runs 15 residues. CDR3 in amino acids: CASSSPRDTYYEQYF. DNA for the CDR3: TGTGCCAGCAGCTCCCCCCGGGACACCTACTACGAGCAGTACTTC.

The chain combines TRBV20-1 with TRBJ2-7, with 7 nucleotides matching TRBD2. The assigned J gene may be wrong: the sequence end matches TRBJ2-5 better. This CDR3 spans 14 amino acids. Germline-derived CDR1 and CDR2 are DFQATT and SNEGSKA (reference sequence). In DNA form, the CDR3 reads TGCAGTGCTCATTACCAAGGCGGGAGAGAGACCCAGTACTTC. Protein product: CSAHYQGGRETQYF.

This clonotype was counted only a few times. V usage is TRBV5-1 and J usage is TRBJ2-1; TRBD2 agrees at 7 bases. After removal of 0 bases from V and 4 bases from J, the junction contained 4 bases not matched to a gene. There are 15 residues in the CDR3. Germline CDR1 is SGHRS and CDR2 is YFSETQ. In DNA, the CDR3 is TGCGCCAGCAGCTTGGAGACTAGCAGGTACAATGAGCAGTTCTTC. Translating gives CASSLETSRYNEQFF. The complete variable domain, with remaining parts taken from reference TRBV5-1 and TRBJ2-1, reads KAGVTQTPRYLIKTRGQQVTLSCSPISGHRSVSWYQQTPGQGLQFLFEYFSETQRNKGNFPGRFSGRQFSNSRSEMNVSTLELGDSALYLCASSLETSRYNEQFFGPGTRLTVL.

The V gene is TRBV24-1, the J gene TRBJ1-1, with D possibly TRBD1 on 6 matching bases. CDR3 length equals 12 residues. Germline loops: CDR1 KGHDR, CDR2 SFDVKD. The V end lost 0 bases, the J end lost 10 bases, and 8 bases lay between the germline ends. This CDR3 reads CATSDLQGSAFF. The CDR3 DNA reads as TGTGCCACCAGTGATTTGCAGGGGTCAGCTTTCTTT.

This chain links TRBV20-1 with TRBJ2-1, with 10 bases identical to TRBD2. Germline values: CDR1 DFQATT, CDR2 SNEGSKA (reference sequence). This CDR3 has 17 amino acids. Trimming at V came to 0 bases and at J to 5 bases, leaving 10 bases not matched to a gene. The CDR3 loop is CSARDALAGFLDNEQFF. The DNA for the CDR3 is TGCAGTGCTAGAGATGCACTAGCGGGATTCTTGGACAATGAGCAGTTCTTC.

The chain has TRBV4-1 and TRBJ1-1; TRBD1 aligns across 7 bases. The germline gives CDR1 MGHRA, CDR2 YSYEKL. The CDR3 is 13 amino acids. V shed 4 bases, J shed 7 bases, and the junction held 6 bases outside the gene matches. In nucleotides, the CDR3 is TGCGCCAGCAGCCCAATTCAGGGGGTTGAAGCTTTCTTT. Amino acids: CASSPIQGVEAFF.

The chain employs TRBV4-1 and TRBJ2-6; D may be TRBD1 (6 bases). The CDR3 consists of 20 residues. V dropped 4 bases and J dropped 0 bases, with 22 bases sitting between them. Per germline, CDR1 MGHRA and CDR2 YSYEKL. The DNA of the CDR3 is TGCGCCAGCAGCCTCATAAAAGACCGGGACACTAGCTCTGGGGCCAACGTCCTGACTTTC. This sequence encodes CASSLIKDRDTSSGANVLTF.